This TCR beta chain was sequenced during a study of T cells in Graves' hyperthyroidism and ophthalmopathy. Across the whole study: Peripheral blood was obtained at initial diagnosis, preceding any treatment.

Each patient was aged 18 to 65 and had newly diagnosed hyperthyroidism of under 2 months' duration. Not enrolled were patients with uncontrolled infection, other autoimmune disease, pregnancy or lactation. The authors took PBMCs from roughly 10 ml fresh peripheral blood. This clonotype was detected ten times or more. The CDR3 contains 17 residues. Losses at the gene ends were 3 bases for V and 6 bases for J; bases not matched to a gene: 12. Germline lookup yields CDR1 MDHEN and CDR2 SYDVKM. Amplified TCR beta CDR3 regions derived from RNA transcripts. HTBI primers were employed in a first-round RT-PCR of the TCR CDR3. TCRdb passed the multiplex PCR reads through MiXCR, listing each CDR3 protein once. The sample has about 360,000 distinct CDR3 sequences; about a fifth are singletons.

The rearrangement joins TRBV28 to TRBJ1-5; 9 bases align to TRBD1. The sample was blood. The sequence was collected from a woman under 30 with Graves' hyperthyroidism. The CDR3 DNA follows: TGTGCCAGCAGTTTTATCGGGACAGGGTTATCGGGTCAGCCCCAGCATTTT. It translates to CASSFIGTGLSGQPQHF.